Each of the 14 T cell receptor beta chains below was sequenced from the same sample in a study of blood T cell repertoires in COVID-19. Measured with immunoSEQ multiplex PCR; TCRdb has only the in-frame clones, and not every one. Among around 450,000 clones, about nine tenths were seen once, and the ten largest hold approximately 0.7%. The sequencing sample was made of PBMCs or T cells enriched from blood (not recorded which). All receptors derive from a woman aged 18-35 years who had recovered from COVID-19.

The chain is built from TRBV11-1 and TRBJ1-1; D is unclear. The CDR3 runs to 13 residues. V shed 2 bases and J shed 0 bases, with 4 bases lying between them. The germline V gene has CDR1 SGHAT and CDR2 FQDESV (reference sequence). CDR3 nucleotide sequence: TGTGCCAGCAGCTTACCAGTGAACACTGAAGCTTTCTTT. It codes for CASSLPVNTEAFF.

The V gene is TRBV5-6, the J gene TRBJ2-7; D possibly corresponds to TRBD1 (5 bases). This CDR3 comprises 14 residues. V was cut by 3 bases and J by 2 bases, with 12 bases left in between. Germline assignment: CDR1 SGHDT and CDR2 YYEEEE. The CDR3 region is CASSWVQETYEQYF. DNA of the CDR3: TGTGCCAGCAGCTGGGTACAGGAGACCTACGAGCAGTACTTC.

The V call is TRBV4-2, the J call TRBJ1-1; unclear D gene. The CDR3 contains 15 residues. Per germline, CDR1 LGHNA and CDR2 YNFKEQ. The ends were cut back, 0 bases at V and 10 bases at J, with 18 bases in the middle. CDR3 residues: CASSQEGSEGFRAFF. CDR3 DNA sequence: TGTGCCAGCAGCCAAGAAGGCTCGGAGGGTTTCAGAGCTTTCTTT.

As for this clone: Distinct nucleotide sequences in the sample also encode this CDR3. The gene calls are TRBV2 and TRBJ2-1; the match to TRBD2 covers 13 bases. In germline, CDR1 is SNHLY, CDR2 FYNNEI. V shed 6 bases and J 4 bases; nucleotides not matched to a gene: 3. The CDR3 is 15 residues long. Written as DNA, the CDR3 is TGTGCCAGCAGACGACTAGCGGGGGGATACAATGAGCAGTTCTTC. Residues: CASRRLAGGYNEQFF.

This clone showed up just once. The genes are TRBV12-5 and TRBJ1-1, with D maybe TRBD1 (5 bases). Per the germline V gene, CDR1 is LGHNT and CDR2 is FRNRAP. Trimming pared 10 bases from V and 1 base from J, leaving 16 bases between. The CDR3 is made up of 14 amino acids. This chain's CDR3 is CAILKDTENTEAFF. CDR3 nucleotide sequence: TGTGCTATCCTCAAGGACACTGAGAACACTGAAGCTTTCTTT.

The chain joins TRBV18 to TRBJ2-1; 11 nucleotides agree with TRBD1. CDR3 length: 17 amino acids. Germline assignment: CDR1 KGHSH and CDR2 LQKENI. J was trimmed by 9 bases and V by 3 bases; bases with no gene match: 13. CDR3 amino acids: CASSPPSRDRGTTEQFF. For the CDR3, the DNA is TGTGCCAGCTCACCTCCCAGTAGGGACAGGGGGACGACTGAGCAGTTCTTC.

The chain carries TRBV28 and TRBJ1-1; TRBD1 agrees at 8 bases. After removal of 4 bases from V and 5 bases from J, the junction contained 9 bases not matched to a gene. The CDR3 extends over 15 amino acids. CDR1 MDHEN and CDR2 SYDVKM come from the germline V gene. Here the CDR3 reads CASSSIGQGRTEAFF. Here the CDR3 DNA reads TGTGCCAGCAGTTCAATCGGACAGGGCAGAACTGAAGCTTTCTTT.

The gene calls are TRBV4-2 and TRBJ2-3; 10 bases are shared with TRBD2. The V and J ends lost 2 bases and 3 bases, in that order; junction bases with no gene match: 5. Germline lookup yields CDR1 LGHNA and CDR2 YNFKEQ. CDR3 size: 16 residues. CDR3: CASSQSGGAGTDTQYF. The DNA for the CDR3 is TGTGCCAGCAGCCAAAGCGGGGGGGCGGGGACAGATACGCAGTATTTT.

This clone was seen only once. The chain employs TRBV27 and TRBJ2-3, with 11 bases fitting TRBD1. The CDR3 runs 15 residues. The V gene end was trimmed by 3 bases and the J gene end by 5 bases; junction bases not matched to a gene: 4. CDR1 is MNHEY and CDR2 is SMNVEV in the germline V gene (reference sequence). The CDR3 loop reads CASSFRDRGVDTQYF. DNA for the CDR3: TGTGCCAGCAGTTTCCGGGACAGGGGGGTAGATACGCAGTATTTT.

The CDR3 reads CASSAGTGNEQYF. The DNA of the CDR3 is TGCGCCAGCAGCGCCGGGACAGGCAACGAGCAGTACTTC. The V call is TRBV10-1, the J call TRBJ2-7; TRBD1 aligns across 8 bases. V gave up 6 bases and J gave up 5 bases; unmatched junction bases: 6. The CDR3 extends over 13 amino acids. Germline-derived CDR1 and CDR2 are WNHNN and SYGVQD (reference sequence).

V gene TRBV7-9 combines with J gene TRBJ1-5; 8 nucleotides line up with TRBD1. Germline lookup yields CDR1 SEHNR and CDR2 FQNEAQ (reference sequence). The CDR3 is 14 amino acids. Trimming removed 6 bases from V and 5 bases from J; junction bases left unmatched: 6. DNA of the CDR3: TGTGCCAGCAGTCCAGACAGGGGAGATCAGCCCCAGCATTTT. It translates to CASSPDRGDQPQHF.

The chain couples TRBV2 to TRBJ1-1, with 7 bases lining up with TRBD1. The V gene's germline CDR1 is SNHLY and CDR2 FYNNEI. The junction had 7 bases not matched to a gene; V was cut back by 6 bases and J by 3 bases. The CDR3 sequence is 14 residues long. CDR3 nucleotides: TGTGCCAGCAGAAGGGTGCAGGGGGACACTGAAGCTTTCTTT. This gives the protein CASRRVQGDTEAFF.

V usage is TRBV19 and J usage is TRBJ1-6, with 8 nucleotides matching TRBD1. After removal of 4 bases from V and 3 bases from J, the junction contained 5 bases not matched to a gene. CDR1 and CDR2 from the germline V gene are LNHDA and SQIVND (reference sequence). The CDR3 runs to 16 residues. The CDR3 spells CASSKTDRDYNSPLHF. DNA of the CDR3: TGTGCCAGTAGTAAAACGGACAGGGACTATAATTCACCCCTCCACTTT. Supplemented by reference TRBV19 and TRBJ1-6, the full variable domain reads DGGITQSPKYLFRKEGQNVTLSCEQNLNHDAMYWYRQDPGQGLRLIYYSQIVNDFQKGDIAEGYSVSREKKESFPLTVTSAQKNPTAFYLCASSKTDRDYNSPLHFGNGTRLTVT.

The chain is built from TRBV5-1 and TRBJ1-4; 7 nucleotides line up with TRBD1. J lost 7 bases, V lost 4 bases, and 10 bases had no gene match. This CDR3 comprises 15 residues. The V gene's germline CDR1 is SGHRS and CDR2 YFSETQ. CDR3 region: CASSPTGQTPEKLFF. The CDR3 nucleotides read TGCGCCAGCAGCCCGACGGGACAGACACCTGAAAAACTGTTTTTT. The whole variable domain, remainder taken from reference TRBV5-1 and TRBJ1-4, is KAGVTQTPRYLIKTRGQQVTLSCSPISGHRSVSWYQQTPGQGLQFLFEYFSETQRNKGNFPGRFSGRQFSNSRSEMNVSTLELGDSALYLCASSPTGQTPEKLFFGSGTQLSVL.